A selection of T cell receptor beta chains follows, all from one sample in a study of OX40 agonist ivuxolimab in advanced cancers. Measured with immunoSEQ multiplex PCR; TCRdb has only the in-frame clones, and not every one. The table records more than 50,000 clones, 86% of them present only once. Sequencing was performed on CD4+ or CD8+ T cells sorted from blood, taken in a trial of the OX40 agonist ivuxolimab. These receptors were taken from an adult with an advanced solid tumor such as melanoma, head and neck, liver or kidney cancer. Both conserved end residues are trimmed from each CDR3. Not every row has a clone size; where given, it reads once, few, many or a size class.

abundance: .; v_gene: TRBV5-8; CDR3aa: ATELGEGDTEAF
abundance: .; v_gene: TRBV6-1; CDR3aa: ASSEIPGGGTDTQY
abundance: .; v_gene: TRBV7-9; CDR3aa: ASSLGTGEQF
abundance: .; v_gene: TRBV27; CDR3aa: ASSLAGTSLDTQY
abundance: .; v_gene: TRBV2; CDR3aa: ASSEAYTQY
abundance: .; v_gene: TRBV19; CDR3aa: ASKIGGNYGYT
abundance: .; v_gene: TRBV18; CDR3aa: ASSGTSGNTIY
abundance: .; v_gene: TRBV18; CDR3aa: ASSPTGAISSYEQY
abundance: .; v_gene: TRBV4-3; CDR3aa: ASSQDRSQSARSYEQY
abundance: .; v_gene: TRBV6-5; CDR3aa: ASSTPRASYEQY
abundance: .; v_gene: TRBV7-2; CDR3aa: ASSLQGLASI
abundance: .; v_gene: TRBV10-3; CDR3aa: AISDLGTGKLF
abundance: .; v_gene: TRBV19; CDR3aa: ASTRQGPSEKLF
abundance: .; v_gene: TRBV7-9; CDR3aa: ASSLSGDEQY
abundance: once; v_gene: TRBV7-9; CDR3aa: ASSLTGTVYGYT
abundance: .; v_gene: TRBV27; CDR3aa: ASRVLDFGRDTQY
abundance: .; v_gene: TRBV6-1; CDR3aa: ASSAWTGGTEAF
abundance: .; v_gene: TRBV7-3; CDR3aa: ATSQGQGDTQY
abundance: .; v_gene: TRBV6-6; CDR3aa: ASSYSGTNVPQPQH
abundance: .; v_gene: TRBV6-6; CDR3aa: ASSVSSYNSPLH
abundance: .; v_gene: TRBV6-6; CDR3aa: ASSPRKGDQPQH
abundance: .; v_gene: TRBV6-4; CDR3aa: ASSDTSGGTYNEQF
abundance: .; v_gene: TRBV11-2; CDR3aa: ASSSLASSRNRY
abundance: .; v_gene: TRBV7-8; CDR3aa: ASSFAGAVDTEAF
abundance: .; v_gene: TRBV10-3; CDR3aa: AISSNRGQRDGYT
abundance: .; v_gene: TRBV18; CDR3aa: ASSLTTGAQETYGYT
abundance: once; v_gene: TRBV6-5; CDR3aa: ASSQGISPEAF
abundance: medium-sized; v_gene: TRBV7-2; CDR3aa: ASSLSSGVNT
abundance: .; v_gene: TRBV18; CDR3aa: ASSPDTGTYNEQF
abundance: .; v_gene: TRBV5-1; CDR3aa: ASSLDRVEYGYT
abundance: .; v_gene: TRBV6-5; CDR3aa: ASSPRTENEQY
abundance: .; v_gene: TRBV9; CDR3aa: ASSVERGLYNEQF
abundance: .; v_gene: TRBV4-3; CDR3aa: ASSQGDGGLPEKLF
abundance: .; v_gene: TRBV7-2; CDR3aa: ASSLLGGSSYNSPLH
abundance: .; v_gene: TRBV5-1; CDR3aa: ASSFSGSYNEQF
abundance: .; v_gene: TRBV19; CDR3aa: ASSLAGLGGTDTQY
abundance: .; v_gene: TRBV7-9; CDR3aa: AILGDSPGELF
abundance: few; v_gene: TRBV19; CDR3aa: ASSFTTSPSQY
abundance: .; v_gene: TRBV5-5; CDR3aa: ASNLVGGTEAF
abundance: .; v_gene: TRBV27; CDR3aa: ASVTGGNYNEQF
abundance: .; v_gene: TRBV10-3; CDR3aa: AIRRAESEQY
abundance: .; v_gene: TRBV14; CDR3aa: ASSQRAQETQY
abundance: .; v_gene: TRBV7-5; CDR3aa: ARSSRHYEQY
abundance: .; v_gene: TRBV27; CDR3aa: ASSSTRRDGIFEQY
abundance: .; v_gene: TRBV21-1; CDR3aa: ASSRPLAGVTQETQY
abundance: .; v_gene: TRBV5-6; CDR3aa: ASRTGLAGQETQY
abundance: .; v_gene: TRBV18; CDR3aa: ASSQGQQNTGELF
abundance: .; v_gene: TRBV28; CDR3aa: ASSWPGGKQPQH
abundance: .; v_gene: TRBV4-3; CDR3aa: ASSLVVQGVGEQY
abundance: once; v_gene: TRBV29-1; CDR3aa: SALPDSTQF
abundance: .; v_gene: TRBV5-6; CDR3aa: ASSLRYEQY